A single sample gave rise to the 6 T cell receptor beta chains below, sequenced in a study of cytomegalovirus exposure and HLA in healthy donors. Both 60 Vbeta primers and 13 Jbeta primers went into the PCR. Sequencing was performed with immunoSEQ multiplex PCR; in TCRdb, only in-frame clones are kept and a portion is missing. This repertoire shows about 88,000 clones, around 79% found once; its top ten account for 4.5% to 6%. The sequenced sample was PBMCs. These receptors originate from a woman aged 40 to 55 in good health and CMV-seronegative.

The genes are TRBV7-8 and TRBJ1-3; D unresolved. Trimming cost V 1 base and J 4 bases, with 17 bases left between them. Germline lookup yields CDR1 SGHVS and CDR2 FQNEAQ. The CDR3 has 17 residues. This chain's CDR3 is CASSLGIGVSRGNTIYF. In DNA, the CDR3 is TGTGCCAGCAGCTTAGGAATAGGAGTATCTCGAGGAAACACCATATATTTT. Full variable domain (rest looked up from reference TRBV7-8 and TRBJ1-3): GAGVSQSPRYKVAKRGQDVALRCDPISGHVSLFWYQQALGQGPEFLTYFQNEAQLDKSGLPSDRFFAERPEGSVSTLKIQRTQQEDSAVYLCASSLGIGVSRGNTIYFGEGSWLTVV.

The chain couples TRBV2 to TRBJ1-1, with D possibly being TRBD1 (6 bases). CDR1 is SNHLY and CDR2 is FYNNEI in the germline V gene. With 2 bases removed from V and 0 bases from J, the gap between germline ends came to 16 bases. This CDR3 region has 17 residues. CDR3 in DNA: TGTGCCAGCAGTGAAATACTAACGTGGACAGTGAACACTGAAGCTTTCTTT. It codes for CASSEILTWTVNTEAFF.

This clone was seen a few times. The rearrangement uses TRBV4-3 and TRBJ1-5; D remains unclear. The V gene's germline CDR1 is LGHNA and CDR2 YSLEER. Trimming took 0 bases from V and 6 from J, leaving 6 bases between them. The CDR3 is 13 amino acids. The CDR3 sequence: CASSQDNRQPQHF. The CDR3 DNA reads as TGCGCCAGCAGCCAAGATAATCGTCAGCCCCAGCATTTT.

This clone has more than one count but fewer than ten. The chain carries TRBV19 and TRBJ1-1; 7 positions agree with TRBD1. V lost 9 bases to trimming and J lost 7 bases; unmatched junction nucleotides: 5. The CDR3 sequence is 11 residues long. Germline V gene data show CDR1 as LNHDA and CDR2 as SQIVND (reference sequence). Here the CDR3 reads CARGAGGEAFF. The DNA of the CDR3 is TGTGCCAGGGGAGCAGGGGGTGAAGCTTTCTTT. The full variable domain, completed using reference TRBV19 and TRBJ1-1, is DGGITQSPKYLFRKEGQNVTLSCEQNLNHDAMYWYRQDPGQGLRLIYYSQIVNDFQKGDIAEGYSVSREKKESFPLTVTSAQKNPTAFYLCARGAGGEAFFGQGTRLTVV.

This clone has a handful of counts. The CDR3: CASSLNSGTGTGELFF. CDR3 sequence (DNA): TGTGCCAGCAGCTTAAACTCCGGGACAGGCACCGGGGAGCTGTTTTTT. The chain carries TRBV9 and TRBJ2-2; 8 bases map to TRBD1. Germline-derived CDR1 and CDR2 are SGDLS and YYNGEE. This CDR3 spans 16 amino acids. J gave up 4 bases and V 4 bases, and 9 bases lay outside the gene matches.

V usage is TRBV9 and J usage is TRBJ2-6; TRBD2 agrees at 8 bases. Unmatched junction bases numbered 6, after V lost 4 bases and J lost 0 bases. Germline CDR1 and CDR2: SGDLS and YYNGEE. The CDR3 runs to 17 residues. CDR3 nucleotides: TGTGCCAGCAGCCGACTAGCGAGTAACTCTGGGGCCAACGTCCTGACTTTC. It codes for CASSRLASNSGANVLTF.